The TCR beta chain under discussion was sequenced for a study of T cell responses to AZD1222 COVID-19 vaccine. Concerning this clone itself: The antigen is not known.

CDR3 size: 13 residues. V was cut by 5 bases and J by 1 base, with 5 bases left in between. In germline, CDR1 is SGHTA, CDR2 FQGTGA. Study-wide results and limits: Among those given AZD1222, only six were seropositive at baseline.

Using immunoSEQ multiplex PCR, the repertoire was profiled, and TCRdb retains in-frame clones only, with some absent. The sample includes 150,000 to 180,000 clones, about 86% seen only once; the top ten take roughly 5.8%. Source: peripheral blood, taken on day 0 of MenACWY control vaccination. The origin of this receptor is an adult in good health. The rearrangement uses TRBV7-3 and TRBJ2-2; D remains ambiguous. CDR3 coding DNA: TGTGCCAGCAGCCCGCTGAACACCGGGGAGCTGTTTTTT. Translated: CASSPLNTGELFF.